Detailed here is one T cell receptor beta chain. Its antigen remains unknown. These data belong to a study of response to subunit inactivated influenza vaccine. Regarding the study as a whole: The authors put forward the suggestion that each seasonal influenza vaccination may bring in only a limited number of new T cells.

From the RT-PCR reads, TCRdb called clonotypes with MiXCR, one entry per CDR3 protein. In the table there are 550,000 to 650,000 distinct CDR3 sequences, 12% of which are singletons. This clonotype was obtained from a man aged 45-65 years who received an inactivated influenza vaccine. The sequenced sample was PBMCs from blood, obtained on the day of vaccination.

CDR3 coding DNA: TGTGCCAGCAGCTTGTGGCCGGGAGGGTACGACGGGGAGCTGTTTTTT. Translating gives CASSLWPGGYDGELFF. The chain uses TRBV5-6 and TRBJ2-2, with TRBD2 matching 8 bases. The CDR3 length is 16 residues. From germline, CDR1 is SGHDT and CDR2 YYEEEE. V dropped 1 base and J dropped 7; count of bases not matched to a gene: 9.